This TCR beta chain came from a study of cytomegalovirus exposure and HLA in healthy donors. Study findings and constraints: In a later analysis, first-cohort TCR clusters were found to tend to co-occur in the roughly 120 validation repertoires. Most TCRs appeared rarely, but some public TCRs recurred in many donors. Cytomegalovirus association was assigned to approximately 160 TCR beta chains.

The donors were part of the validation cohort, which consisted of roughly 110 subjects and was separate from the first cohort of under 750 subjects. To note about this clone: What it binds is not known.

Assay: immunoSEQ multiplex PCR; the TCRdb copy retains only in-frame clones and omits some. Of approximately 80,000 clones listed, 93% were seen once; the top ten hold 3% to 4.5%. Trimming pared 0 bases from V and 4 bases from J, leaving 4 bases between. The CDR3 totals 12 residues. Germline values: CDR1 MNHNS, CDR2 SASEGT. This clonotype originated in a woman aged 25 to 39 in good health and CMV-seronegative. The sample comprised PBMCs. The rearrangement links TRBV6-1 to TRBJ2-7, with no clear D. The CDR3 nucleotides read TGTGCCAGCAGTGAAGCTCAGTACGAGCAGTACTTC. Amino acid sequence: CASSEAQYEQYF.